This T cell receptor (beta chain) was captured in a study of cytomegalovirus exposure and HLA in healthy donors. Study-level background: Within the Caucasian-associated ancestry cluster were roughly 81% of the roughly 400 genotyped donors.

Amplification used 60 Vbeta primers and 13 Jbeta primers. Clones were sequenced by immunoSEQ multiplex PCR, and TCRdb holds only the in-frame ones, with some missing. Of tens of thousands of clones in the sample, 69% were seen once. The CDR3 totals 15 residues. V trimming: 5 bases; J trimming: 2 bases; junction bases outside the gene matches: 6. Germline V gives CDR1 SGHVS, CDR2 FNYEAQ. V and J are TRBV7-6 and TRBJ2-5; 9 nucleotides align to TRBD2. The sequenced sample consisted of PBMCs. The sequence derives from a man over 45 in good health and CMV-seronegative. CDR3: CASSVRLAEQETQYF. The CDR3 bases are TGTGCCAGCAGCGTCAGACTAGCGGAACAAGAGACCCAGTACTTC.